This T cell receptor beta chain was captured by sequencing in a study of T cell responses to AZD1222 COVID-19 vaccine (TCRdb year 2021). Study-wide context: A total of just over 230 trial participants underwent TCR sequencing, of whom roughly 210 received two doses of AZD1222 and around 25 received two doses of the MenACWY control vaccine. Trial participants were enrolled into age subgroups of 18-55, 56-69 and 70-plus years, which contained approximately 150, 28 and 58 TCR-sequenced participants, respectively.

The CDR3 regions of human TCRbeta chains were analyzed by immunosequencing. The study's own analysis went as follows. Repertoire TCRs were matched against a reference library of SARS-CoV-2-specific TCRs generated with the MIRA antigen-specificity platform. Breadth meant the fraction of unique TCRs that were SARS-CoV-2-associated, whereas depth meant the fraction of total T cells that were SARS-CoV-2-associated. Using the MIRA data, every spike-specific TCR was mapped to the spike region that the TCR reacted to and assigned to either a CD4 or a CD8 class. Log10-transformed breadth and depth values were compared by one-way ANOVA with Sidak's multiple comparisons tests. TCRdb took this table from immuneACCESS and kept in-frame rearrangements with V and J called. Such tables lack part of the clones; where checked against another copy, unresolved V genes explain under half of the gap, and the rest is unexplained. V and J calls and clone size are given by that table; D and trimming were obtained from the DNA. The sample contains some 130,000 clones, 90% to 95% of them found a single time. The top ten clones comprise about 6.7% of the sample.

Here is what the overall study found, with its caveats: Conclusions about previously exposed vaccinees are limited because only 5 or 6 AZD1222 recipients were SARS-CoV-2 seropositive at baseline. Epitopes outside the regions mutated in the B.1.351 and B.1.1.7 variants were reportedly recognized by nearly half of the unique spike-specific TCRs. Participants were mostly white British and included more females than males, and it was suggested by the authors that clonal diversity may have been underestimated. The vaccine-associated CD4 TCRs covered the entire spike protein, and the dominant responses fell in regions 160-218 and 743-854. The 56-69-year group was small, and its depth increase did not reach significance, likely because of low power. After two AZD1222 doses, spike-specific TCR breadth and depth were significantly higher than at day 0 and than in MenACWY recipients. Because no day 14 peak-response samples were available, the repertoires could be characterized only after the peak T cell response.

The table lists this clone with a few counts. The target of this receptor is not known. No qualities accompany the bases; no much larger clone lies one base away. CDR1 MNHEY and CDR2 SMNVEV were looked up in the germline V gene (reference sequence). V is clipped by 1 base and J by 10 bases, and the sequence between their germline boundaries is 19 bases long. The CDR3 spans 15 residues, from the cysteine through the phenylalanine. Only the CDR3 portion is preserved as DNA: 45 bases, with reading frame beginning at the first base. The time point label corresponds to: about 28 days (+/-7) after the second vaccine dose. AZD1222 recipients with second doses at about 4 weeks or about 12 weeks were pooled, because spike-specific TCR depth and breadth did not differ between schedules. Samples from vaccinated people were obtained from the UK trials COV001 and COV002, which included a single-blind randomized controlled phase 2/3 trial of AZD1222 (ChAdOx1 nCoV-19) in healthy adults. For TCRbeta chain sequencing, PBMC samples were collected from trial participants at day 0 and at day 28 after the second dose.

The TCR was taken from an adult who received the AZD1222 COVID-19 vaccine. The rearrangement combines TRBV27 with TRBJ1-2, with TRBD1 as a weak D call on 5 bases. This specimen was peripheral blood, taken 28 days after the second AZD1222 dose. The encoded CDR3 is CASSLYGGLGRVYTF. The nucleotides read TGTGCCAGCAGTTTATATGGGGGATTGGGACGGGTCTACACCTTC.